This record looks at one T cell receptor beta chain sequence and its context. Its specificity is unknown. TCRdb keeps only in-frame clones here, not all; method: immunoSEQ multiplex PCR. The sample has 120,000 to 150,000 clones; roughly 90% are singletons. The data are from a study of cytomegalovirus exposure and HLA in healthy donors. Study-wide findings and caveats: The study listed approximately 170 cytomegalovirus-associated TCR beta chains. CMV antigen specificity of three CMV-associated chains was confirmed in vitro.

Trimming stripped 5 bases from V and 2 bases from J, with 9 bases between. The germline CDR1 and CDR2 sequences are KGHSH and LQKENI. The CDR3 contains 13 residues. The source of this sequence is a man aged 18 to 29 in good health and CMV-seronegative. Material for sequencing was PBMCs. The chain uses TRBV18 and TRBJ2-5; D remains unclear. The CDR3 here is CASSSVYQETQYF. In nucleotides, the CDR3 is TGTGCCAGCTCATCGGTGTATCAAGAGACCCAGTACTTC.